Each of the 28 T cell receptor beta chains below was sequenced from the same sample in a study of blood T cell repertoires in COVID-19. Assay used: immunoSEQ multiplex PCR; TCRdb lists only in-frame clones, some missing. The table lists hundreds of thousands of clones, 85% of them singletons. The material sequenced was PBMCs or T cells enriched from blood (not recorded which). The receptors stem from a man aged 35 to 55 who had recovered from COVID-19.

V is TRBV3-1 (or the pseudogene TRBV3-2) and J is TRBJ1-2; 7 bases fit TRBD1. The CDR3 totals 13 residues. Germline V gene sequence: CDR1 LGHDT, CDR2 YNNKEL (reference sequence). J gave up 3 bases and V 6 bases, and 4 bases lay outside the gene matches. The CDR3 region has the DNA TGTGCCAGCAGTTACAGGGGAGACTATGGCTACACCTTC. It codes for CASSYRGDYGYTF.

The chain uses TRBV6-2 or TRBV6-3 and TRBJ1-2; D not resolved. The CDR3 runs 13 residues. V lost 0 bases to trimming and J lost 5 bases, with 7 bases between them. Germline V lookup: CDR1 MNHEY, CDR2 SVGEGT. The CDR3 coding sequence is TGTGCCAGCAGTTACTCGTCGAGTTATGGCTACACCTTC. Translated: CASSYSSSYGYTF.

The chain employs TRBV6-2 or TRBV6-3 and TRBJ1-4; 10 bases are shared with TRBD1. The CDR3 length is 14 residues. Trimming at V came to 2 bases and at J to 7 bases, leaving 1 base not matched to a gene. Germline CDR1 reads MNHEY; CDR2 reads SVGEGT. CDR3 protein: CASSYGTGVEKLFF. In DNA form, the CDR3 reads TGTGCCAGCAGTTACGGGACAGGGGTTGAAAAACTGTTTTTT.

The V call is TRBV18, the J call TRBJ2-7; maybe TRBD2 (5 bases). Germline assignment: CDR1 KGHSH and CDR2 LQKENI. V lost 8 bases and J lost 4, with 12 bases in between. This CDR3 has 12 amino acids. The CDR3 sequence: CASTTSRYEQYF. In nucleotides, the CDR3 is TGTGCCAGCACCACTAGTCGGTACGAGCAGTACTTC.

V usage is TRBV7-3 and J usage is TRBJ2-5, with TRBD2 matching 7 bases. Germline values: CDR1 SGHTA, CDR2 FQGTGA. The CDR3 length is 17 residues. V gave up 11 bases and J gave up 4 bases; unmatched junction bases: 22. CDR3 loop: CASTSGGGIPLRETQYF. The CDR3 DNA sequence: TGTGCCTCCACCTCGGGGGGAGGCATCCCTCTTCGAGAGACCCAGTACTTC.

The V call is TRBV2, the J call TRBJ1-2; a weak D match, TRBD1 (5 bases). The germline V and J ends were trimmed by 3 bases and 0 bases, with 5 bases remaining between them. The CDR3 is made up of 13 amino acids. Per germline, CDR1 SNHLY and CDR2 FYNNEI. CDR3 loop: CASSEDTNYGYTF. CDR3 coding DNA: TGTGCCAGCAGTGAGGACACTAACTATGGCTACACCTTC. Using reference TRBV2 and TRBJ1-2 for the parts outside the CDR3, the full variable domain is EPEVTQTPSHQVTQMGQEVILRCVPISNHLYFYWYRQILGQKVEFLVSFYNNEISEKSEIFDDQFSVERPDGSNFTLKIRSTKLEDSAMYFCASSEDTNYGYTFGSGTRLTVV.

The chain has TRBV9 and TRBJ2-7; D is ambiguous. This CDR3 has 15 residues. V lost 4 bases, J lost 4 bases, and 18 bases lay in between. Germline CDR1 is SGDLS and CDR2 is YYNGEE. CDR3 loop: CASSTTADGPYEQYF. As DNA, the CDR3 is TGTGCCAGCAGCACCACAGCCGACGGCCCATACGAGCAGTACTTC.

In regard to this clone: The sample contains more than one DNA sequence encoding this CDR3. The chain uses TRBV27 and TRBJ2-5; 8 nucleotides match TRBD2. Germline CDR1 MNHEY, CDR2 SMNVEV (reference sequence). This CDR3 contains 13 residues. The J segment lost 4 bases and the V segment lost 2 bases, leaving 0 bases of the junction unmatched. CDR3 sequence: CASSLLAGETQYF. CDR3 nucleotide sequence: TGTGCCAGCAGTTTACTAGCGGGAGAGACCCAGTACTTC.

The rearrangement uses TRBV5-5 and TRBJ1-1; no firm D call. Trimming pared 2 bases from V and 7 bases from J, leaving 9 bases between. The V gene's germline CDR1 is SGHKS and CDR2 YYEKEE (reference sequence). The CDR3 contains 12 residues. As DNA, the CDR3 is TGTGCCAGCAGCTTTAATACTGGTGAAGCTTTCTTT. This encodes CASSFNTGEAFF.

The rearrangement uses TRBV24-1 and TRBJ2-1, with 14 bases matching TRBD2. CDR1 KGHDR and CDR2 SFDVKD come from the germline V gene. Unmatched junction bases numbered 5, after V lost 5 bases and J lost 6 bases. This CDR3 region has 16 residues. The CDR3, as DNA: TGTGCCACCAGTGCCTGGACTAGCGGGAGGTTCAATGAGCAGTTCTTC. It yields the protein CATSAWTSGRFNEQFF.

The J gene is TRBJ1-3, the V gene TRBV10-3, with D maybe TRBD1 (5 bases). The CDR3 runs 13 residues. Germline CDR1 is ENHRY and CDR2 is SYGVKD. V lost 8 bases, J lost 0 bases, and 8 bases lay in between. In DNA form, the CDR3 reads TGTGCCATCGGGGCCCCCTCTGGAAACACCATATATTTT. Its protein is CAIGAPSGNTIYF.

The CDR3, as DNA: TGCGCCAGCAGCCAAGATCTTAGACGGGTTATTAATGAAAAACTGTTTTTT. Translation gives CASSQDLRRVINEKLFF. The gene calls are TRBV4-1 and TRBJ1-4; D gene uncertain. The V end lost 0 bases, the J end lost 4 bases, and 15 bases lay between the germline ends. This CDR3 is 17 amino acids long. Germline V gene lookup returns CDR1 MGHRA and CDR2 YSYEKL.

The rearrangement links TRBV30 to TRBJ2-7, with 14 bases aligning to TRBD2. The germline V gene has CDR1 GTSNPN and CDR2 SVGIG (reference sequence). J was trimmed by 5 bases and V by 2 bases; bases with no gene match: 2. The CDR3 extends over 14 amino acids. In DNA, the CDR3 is TGTGCCTGGAGTCTGACTAGCGGGAGGGACGAGCAGTACTTC. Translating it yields CAWSLTSGRDEQYF.

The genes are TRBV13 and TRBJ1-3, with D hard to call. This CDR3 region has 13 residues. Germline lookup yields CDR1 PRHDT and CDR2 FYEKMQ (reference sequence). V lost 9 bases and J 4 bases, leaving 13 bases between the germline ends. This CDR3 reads CASTETGGNTIYF. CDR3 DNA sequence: TGTGCCAGTACGGAGACCGGGGGAAACACCATATATTTT.

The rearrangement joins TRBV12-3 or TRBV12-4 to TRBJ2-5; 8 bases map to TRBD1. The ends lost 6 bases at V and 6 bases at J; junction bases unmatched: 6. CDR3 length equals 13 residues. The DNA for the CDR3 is TGTGCCAGCAGCGGACAGGGTCAACAGACCCAGTACTTC. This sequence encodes CASSGQGQQTQYF.

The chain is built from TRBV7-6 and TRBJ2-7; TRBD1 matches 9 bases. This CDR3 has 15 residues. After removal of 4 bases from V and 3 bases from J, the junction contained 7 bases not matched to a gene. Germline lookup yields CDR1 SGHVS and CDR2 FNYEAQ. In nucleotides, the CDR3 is TGTGCCAGCAGCTCCCTCGGGACAGGGATCTACGAGCAGTACTTC. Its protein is CASSSLGTGIYEQYF.

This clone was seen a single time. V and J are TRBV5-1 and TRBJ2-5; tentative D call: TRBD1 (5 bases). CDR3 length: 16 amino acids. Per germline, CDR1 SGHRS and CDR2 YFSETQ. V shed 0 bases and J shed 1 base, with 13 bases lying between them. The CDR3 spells CASSLGGGRTQETQYF. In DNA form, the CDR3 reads TGCGCCAGCAGCTTGGGGGGCGGCAGGACCCAAGAGACCCAGTACTTC.

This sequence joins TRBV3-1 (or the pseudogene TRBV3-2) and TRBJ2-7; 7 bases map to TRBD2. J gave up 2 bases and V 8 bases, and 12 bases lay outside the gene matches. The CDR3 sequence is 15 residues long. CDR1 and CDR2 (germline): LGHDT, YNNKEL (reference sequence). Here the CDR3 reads CASRQAGRAAYEQYF. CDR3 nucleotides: TGTGCCAGCCGACAAGCGGGGAGGGCCGCCTACGAGCAGTACTTC.

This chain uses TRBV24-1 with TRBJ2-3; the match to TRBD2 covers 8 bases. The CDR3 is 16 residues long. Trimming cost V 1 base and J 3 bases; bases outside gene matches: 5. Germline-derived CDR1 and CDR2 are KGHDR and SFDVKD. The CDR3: CATSDLGSGVTDTQYF. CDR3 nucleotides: TGTGCCACCAGTGATTTAGGTAGCGGGGTGACAGATACGCAGTATTTT.

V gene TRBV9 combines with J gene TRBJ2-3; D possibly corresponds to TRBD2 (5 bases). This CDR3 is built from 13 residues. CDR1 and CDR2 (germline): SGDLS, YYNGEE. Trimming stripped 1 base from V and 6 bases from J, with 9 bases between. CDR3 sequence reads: CASSVRGRDTQYF. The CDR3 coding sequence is TGTGCCAGCAGCGTACGGGGTAGGGATACGCAGTATTTT.

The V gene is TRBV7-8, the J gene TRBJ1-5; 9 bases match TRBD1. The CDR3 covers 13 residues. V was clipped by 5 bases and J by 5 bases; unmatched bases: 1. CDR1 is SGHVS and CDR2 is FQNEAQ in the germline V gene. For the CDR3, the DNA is TGTGCCAGCAGCCGGGACAGGGATCAGCCCCAGCATTTT. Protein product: CASSRDRDQPQHF.

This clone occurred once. CDR3 sequence reads: CSVEEPGEREQYF. The CDR3 bases are TGCAGCGTTGAAGAACCCGGCGAGCGAGAGCAGTACTTC. V and J are TRBV29-1 and TRBJ2-7; D is undetermined. Between the trimmed V and J ends, which lost 0 bases and 7 bases, there was a span of 13 bases. Germline-derived CDR1 and CDR2 are SQVTM and ANQGSEA. The length of the CDR3 is 13 residues.

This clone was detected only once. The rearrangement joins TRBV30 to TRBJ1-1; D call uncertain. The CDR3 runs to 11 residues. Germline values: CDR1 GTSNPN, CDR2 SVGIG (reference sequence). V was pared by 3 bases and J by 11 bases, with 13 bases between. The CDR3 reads CAWRSNFRAFF. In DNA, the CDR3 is TGTGCCTGGAGGTCCAATTTCAGGGCTTTCTTT.

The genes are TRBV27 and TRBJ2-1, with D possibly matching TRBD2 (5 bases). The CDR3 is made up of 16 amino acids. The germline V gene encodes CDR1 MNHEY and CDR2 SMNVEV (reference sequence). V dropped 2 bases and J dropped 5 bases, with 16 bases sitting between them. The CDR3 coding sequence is TGTGCCAGCAGTTTAGGAGGAGGACGAACTGACAATGAGCAGTTCTTC. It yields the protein CASSLGGGRTDNEQFF.

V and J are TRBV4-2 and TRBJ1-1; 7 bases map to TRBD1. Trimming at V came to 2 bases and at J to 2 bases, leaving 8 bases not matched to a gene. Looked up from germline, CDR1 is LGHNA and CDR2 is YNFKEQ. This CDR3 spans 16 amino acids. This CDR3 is CASSQIGTAKNTEAFF. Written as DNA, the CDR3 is TGTGCCAGCAGCCAAATTGGGACAGCGAAAAACACTGAAGCTTTCTTT.

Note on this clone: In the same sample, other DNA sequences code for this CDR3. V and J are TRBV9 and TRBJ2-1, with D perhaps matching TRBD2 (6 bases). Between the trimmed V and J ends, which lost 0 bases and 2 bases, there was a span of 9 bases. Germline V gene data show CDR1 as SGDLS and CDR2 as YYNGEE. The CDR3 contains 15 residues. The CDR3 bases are TGTGCCAGCAGCGTAGGGTTAGCGGCCTACAATGAGCAGTTCTTC. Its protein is CASSVGLAAYNEQFF.

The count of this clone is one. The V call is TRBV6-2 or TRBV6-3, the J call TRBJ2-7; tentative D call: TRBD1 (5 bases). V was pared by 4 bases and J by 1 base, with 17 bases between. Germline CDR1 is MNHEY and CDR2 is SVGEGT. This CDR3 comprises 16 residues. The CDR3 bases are TGTGCCAGCAGTTTTACAGGTTTTAAGGTTTCCTACGAGCAGTACTTC. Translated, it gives CASSFTGFKVSYEQYF.

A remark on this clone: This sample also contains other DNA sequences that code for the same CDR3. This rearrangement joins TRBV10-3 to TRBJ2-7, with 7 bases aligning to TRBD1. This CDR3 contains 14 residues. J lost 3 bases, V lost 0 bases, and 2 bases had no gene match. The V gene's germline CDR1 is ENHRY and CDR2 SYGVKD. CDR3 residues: CAISESGQSYEQYF. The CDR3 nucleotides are TGTGCCATCAGTGAGTCGGGACAGAGCTACGAGCAGTACTTC.